The clone carrying this TCR beta chain appeared a single time. Its target is unknown. The junction had 10 bases not matched to a gene; V was cut back by 7 bases and J by 6 bases. The germline CDR1 and CDR2 sequences are SGHVS and FQNEAQ. The CDR3 runs to 14 residues. This record comes from a study of response to subunit inactivated influenza vaccine. Findings of the study overall: That few new T cells are recruited by each seasonal influenza vaccination was the authors' suggestion.

TCRdb processed the RT-PCR reads anew with MiXCR; each CDR3 protein has one entry. Of roughly 500,000 distinct CDR3 sequences listed, approximately 17% are singletons. The rearrangement links TRBV7-8 to TRBJ2-7, with TRBD1 matching over 9 bases. This TCR came from a man between 50 and 75 years old who received an inactivated influenza vaccine. The sequencing here drew on CD4+ T cells sorted from PBMCs, taken around 2 years after vaccination. Here the CDR3 reads CASNTGTGNREQYF. Written as DNA, the CDR3 is TGTGCCAGCAATACCGGGACAGGGAATCGCGAGCAGTACTTC.